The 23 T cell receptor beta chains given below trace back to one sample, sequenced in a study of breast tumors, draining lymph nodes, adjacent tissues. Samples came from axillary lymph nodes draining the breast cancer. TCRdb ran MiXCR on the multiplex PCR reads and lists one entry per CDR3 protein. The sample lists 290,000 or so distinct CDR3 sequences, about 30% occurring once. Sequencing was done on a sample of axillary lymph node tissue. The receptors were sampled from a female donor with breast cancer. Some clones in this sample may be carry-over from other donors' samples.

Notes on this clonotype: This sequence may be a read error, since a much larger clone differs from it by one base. Here the CDR3 reads CASSIMGTGEPFF. The CDR3 DNA follows: TGTGCCAGTAGTATTATGGGAACCGGGGAGCCGTTTTTT. J is TRBJ2-2 and V is TRBV19, with a possible D match to TRBD2 (5 bases). The CDR3 loop spans 13 amino acids. Germline V gene sequence: CDR1 LNHDA, CDR2 SQIVND (reference sequence).

The CDR3 DNA is TGCAGTGCTGCACCGGGACTAGCGGGATCGACCCAGACCGAGCAGTACTTC. This sequence encodes CSAAPGLAGSTQTEQYF. The chain recombines TRBV20-1 with TRBJ2-7; 13 positions agree with TRBD2. After removal of 5 bases from V and 6 bases from J, the junction contained 16 bases not matched to a gene. Germline loops: CDR1 DFQATT, CDR2 SNEGSKA (reference sequence). This CDR3 comprises 17 residues.

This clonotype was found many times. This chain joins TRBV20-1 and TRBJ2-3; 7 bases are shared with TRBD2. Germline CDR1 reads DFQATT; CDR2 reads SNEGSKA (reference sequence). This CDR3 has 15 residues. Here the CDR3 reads CSGHPSGPSTDTQYF. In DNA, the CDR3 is TGCAGCGGGCATCCTAGCGGACCCAGCACAGATACGCAGTATTTT.

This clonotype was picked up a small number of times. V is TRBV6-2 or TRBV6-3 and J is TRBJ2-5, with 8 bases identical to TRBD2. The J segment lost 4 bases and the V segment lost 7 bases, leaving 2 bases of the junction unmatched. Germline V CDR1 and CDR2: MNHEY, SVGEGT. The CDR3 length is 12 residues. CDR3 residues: CASTGGSETQYF. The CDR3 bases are TGTGCCAGCACGGGGGGGTCAGAGACCCAGTACTTC.

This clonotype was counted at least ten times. The CDR3 region is CSALGRREGPDTQYF. As DNA, the CDR3 is TGCAGTGCCCTTGGTCGGCGGGAGGGGCCAGATACGCAGTATTTT. This sequence joins TRBV20-1 and TRBJ2-3, with 9 bases that match TRBD2. After removal of 6 bases from V and 4 bases from J, the junction contained 11 bases not matched to a gene. The V gene's germline CDR1 is DFQATT and CDR2 SNEGSKA (reference sequence). The CDR3 sequence is 15 residues long.

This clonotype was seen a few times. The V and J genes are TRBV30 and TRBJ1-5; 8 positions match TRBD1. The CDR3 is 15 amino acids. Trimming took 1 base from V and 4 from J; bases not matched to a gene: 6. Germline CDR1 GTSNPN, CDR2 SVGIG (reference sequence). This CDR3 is CAWSADRGGNQPQHF. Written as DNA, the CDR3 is TGTGCCTGGAGTGCCGACAGGGGCGGGAATCAGCCCCAGCATTTT.

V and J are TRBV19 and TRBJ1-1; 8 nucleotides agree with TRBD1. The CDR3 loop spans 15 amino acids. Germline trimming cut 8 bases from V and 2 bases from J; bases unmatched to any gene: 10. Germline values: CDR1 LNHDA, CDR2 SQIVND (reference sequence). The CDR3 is CASYGQGEDNTEAFF. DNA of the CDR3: TGTGCCAGTTACGGACAGGGAGAGGATAACACTGAAGCTTTCTTT.

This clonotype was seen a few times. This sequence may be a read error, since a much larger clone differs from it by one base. CDR3 nucleotide sequence: TGCAGGGCATTGACAGGAGGAAACACCATATATTTT. This sequence encodes CRALTGGNTIYF. The rearrangement links TRBV20-1 to TRBJ1-3; D possibly corresponds to TRBD1 (6 bases). The CDR3 consists of 12 residues. Germline CDR1 DFQATT, CDR2 SNEGSKA (reference sequence).

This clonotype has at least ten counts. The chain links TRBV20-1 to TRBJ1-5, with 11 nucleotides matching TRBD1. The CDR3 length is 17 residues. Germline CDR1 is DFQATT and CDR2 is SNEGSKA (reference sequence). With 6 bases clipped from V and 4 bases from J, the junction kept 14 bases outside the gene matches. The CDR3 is CSAAGQGAGSGNQPQHF. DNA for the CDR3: TGCAGTGCAGCCGGACAGGGGGCAGGTAGTGGGAATCAGCCCCAGCATTTT.

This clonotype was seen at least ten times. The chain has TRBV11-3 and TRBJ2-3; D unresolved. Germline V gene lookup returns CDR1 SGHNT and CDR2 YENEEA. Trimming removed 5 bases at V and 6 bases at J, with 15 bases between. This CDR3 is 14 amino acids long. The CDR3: CASSEIRAADTQYF. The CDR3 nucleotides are TGTGCCAGCAGCGAAATCCGGGCCGCGGATACGCAGTATTTT.

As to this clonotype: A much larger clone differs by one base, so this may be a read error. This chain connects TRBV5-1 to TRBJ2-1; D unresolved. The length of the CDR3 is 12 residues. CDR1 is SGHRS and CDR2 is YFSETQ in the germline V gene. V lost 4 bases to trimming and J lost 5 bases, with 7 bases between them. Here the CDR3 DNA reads TGCGCCAGCAGCAACGTAGACAATGAGCAGTTCTTC. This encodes CASSNVDNEQFF.

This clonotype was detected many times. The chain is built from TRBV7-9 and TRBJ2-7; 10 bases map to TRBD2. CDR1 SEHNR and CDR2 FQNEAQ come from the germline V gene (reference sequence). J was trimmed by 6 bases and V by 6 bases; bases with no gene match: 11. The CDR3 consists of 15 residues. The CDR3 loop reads CASRPTGTSAVEQYF. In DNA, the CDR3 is TGTGCCAGCAGACCAACCGGGACTAGCGCTGTCGAGCAGTACTTC.

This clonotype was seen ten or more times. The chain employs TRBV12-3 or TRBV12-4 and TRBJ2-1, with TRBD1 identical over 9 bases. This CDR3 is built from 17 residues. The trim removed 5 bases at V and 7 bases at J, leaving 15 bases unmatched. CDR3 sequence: CASSRTPQGAIGNEQFF. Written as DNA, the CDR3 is TGTGCCAGCAGTCGCACCCCACAGGGGGCTATTGGGAATGAGCAGTTCTTC.

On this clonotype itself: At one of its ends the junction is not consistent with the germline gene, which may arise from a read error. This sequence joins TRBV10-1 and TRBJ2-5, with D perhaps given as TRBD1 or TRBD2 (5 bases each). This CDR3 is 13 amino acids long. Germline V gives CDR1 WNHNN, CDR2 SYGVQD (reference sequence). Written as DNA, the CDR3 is TGTGCCAGCAGAGGGGCAGGCCAAGAGACCCAGTACTTC. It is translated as CASRGAGQETQYF.

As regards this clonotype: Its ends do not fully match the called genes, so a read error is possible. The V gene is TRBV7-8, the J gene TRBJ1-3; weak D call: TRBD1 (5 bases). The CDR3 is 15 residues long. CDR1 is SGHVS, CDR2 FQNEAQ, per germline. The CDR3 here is CASSIGAGRGNTIHF. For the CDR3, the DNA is TGTGCCAGCAGCATAGGGGCAGGGAGGGGAAACACCATACATTTT.

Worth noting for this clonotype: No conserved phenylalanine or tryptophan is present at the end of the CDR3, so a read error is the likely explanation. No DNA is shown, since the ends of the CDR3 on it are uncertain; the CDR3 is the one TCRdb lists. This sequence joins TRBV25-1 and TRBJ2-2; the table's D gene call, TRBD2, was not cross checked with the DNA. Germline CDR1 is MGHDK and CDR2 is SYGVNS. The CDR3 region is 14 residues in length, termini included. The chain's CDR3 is CASTREGPTGELFS.

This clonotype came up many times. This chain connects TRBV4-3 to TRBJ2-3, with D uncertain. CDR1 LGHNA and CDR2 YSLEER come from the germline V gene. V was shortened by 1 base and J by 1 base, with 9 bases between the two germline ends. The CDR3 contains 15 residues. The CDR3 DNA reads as TGCGCCAGCAGCCAAGCGCTAGTCGGCACAGATACGCAGTATTTT. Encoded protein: CASSQALVGTDTQYF.

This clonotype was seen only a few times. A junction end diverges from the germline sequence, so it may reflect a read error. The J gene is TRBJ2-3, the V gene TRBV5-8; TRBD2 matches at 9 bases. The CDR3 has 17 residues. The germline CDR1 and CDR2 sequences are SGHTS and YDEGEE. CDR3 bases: TGTGCCAGCAGCCATAAAGAAAGTAGCGGGAGCACGGATACGCAGTATTTT. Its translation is CASSHKESSGSTDTQYF.

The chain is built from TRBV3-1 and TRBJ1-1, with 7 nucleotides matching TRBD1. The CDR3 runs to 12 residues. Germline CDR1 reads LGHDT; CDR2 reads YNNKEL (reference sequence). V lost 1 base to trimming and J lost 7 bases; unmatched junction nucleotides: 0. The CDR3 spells CASSQGQGEAFF. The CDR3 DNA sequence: TGTGCCAGCAGCCAAGGACAGGGTGAAGCTTTCTTT.

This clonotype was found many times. The CDR3 DNA follows: TGTGCCATCAGGAATGGGACAGGGGAGACCTACGAGCAGTACTTC. It yields the protein CAIRNGTGETYEQYF. The J gene is TRBJ2-7, the V gene TRBV10-3; 10 positions agree with TRBD1. Germline-derived CDR1 and CDR2 are ENHRY and SYGVKD. The CDR3 consists of 15 residues. The V and J ends lost 6 bases and 2 bases, in that order; junction bases with no gene match: 7.

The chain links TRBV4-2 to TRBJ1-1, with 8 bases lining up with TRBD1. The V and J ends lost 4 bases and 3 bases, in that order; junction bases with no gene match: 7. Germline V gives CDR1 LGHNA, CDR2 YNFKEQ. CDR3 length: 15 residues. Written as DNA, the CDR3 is TGTGCCAGCAGCCGGTCGACAGGGGCGGACACTGAAGCTTTCTTT. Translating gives CASSRSTGADTEAFF.

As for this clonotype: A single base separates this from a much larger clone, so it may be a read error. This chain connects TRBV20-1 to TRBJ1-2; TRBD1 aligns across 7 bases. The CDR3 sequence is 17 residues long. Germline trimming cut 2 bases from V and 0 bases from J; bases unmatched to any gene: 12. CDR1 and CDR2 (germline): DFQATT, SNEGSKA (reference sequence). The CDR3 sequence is CSARNWAGGPTNYGYTF. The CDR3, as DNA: TGCAGTGCTAGAAACTGGGCAGGGGGGCCTACTAACTATGGCTACACCTTC.

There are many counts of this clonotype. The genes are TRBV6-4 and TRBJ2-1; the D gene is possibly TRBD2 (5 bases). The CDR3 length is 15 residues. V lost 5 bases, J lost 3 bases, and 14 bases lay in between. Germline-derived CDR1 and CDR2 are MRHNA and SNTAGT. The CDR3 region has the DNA TGTGCCAGCAGTTTAGAGCTCGGGAACTACAATGAGCAGTTCTTC. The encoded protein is CASSLELGNYNEQFF.